The TCR beta chain under discussion was sequenced for a study of T-cell reconstitution after alpha-beta-depleted transplantation in children (dated by TCRdb to about 2016). Turning to the overall study: T-cell immune reconstitution after TCRalphabeta/CD19-depleted allogeneic hematopoietic cell transplantation in children was quantitatively tracked in the study by means of TCR repertoire profiling.

The CDR3, cysteine through phenylalanine, is 15 amino acids long. CDR3 DNA only is kept here, 45 bases in frame from base 1. Trimming takes 5 bases from V and 10 bases from J, and the germline ends sit 18 bases apart. The germline V gene specifies SGHTA as CDR1 and FQGNSA as CDR2. This clonotype was counted ten times or more. The clone's antigen remains unknown. No much larger clone exists at a distance of one base, and base qualities are not known. The method was PCR. The data were produced on an Illumina HiSeq 2500. TCR libraries were prepared with molecular barcoding, using unique molecular identifiers to normalize TCRbeta repertoire quantification. TCRdb's own reprocessing of the public reads used fastp at Q25 and MiXCR and kept productive beta chains. Identical CDR3 protein sequences are pooled into one entry, listed with their most common genes and DNA. Within this sample are approximately 97,000 distinct CDR3 sequences, with under 9% of them counted one time only. Of the sample, less than 20% falls within the top ten clones.

In light of the paper, this sample's treatment or condition label describes: allogeneic hematopoietic cell transplantation with graft depleted of TCRalphabeta T cells and CD19 B cells. The children who served as transplant recipients had been given grafts of TCRalphabeta/CD19-depleted allogeneic hematopoietic cells. Study-wide conclusions, independent of this receptor: In some patients, high TCRbeta diversity at day 60 was attributed to recipient T cells and intrathymic progenitors that had survived conditioning. Hyperexpanded clone frequencies declined over subsequent months; after one year, T-cell counts and TCRbeta diversity were mostly attributed to newly produced T cells. The apparently early alphabetaT-cell count recovery about two months after transplant was reportedly dependent on only several hundred rapidly expanded clones derived from non-depleted graft cells.

Here the sequenced sample was PBMCs, taken before TCRalphabeta/CD19-depleted stem cell transplant. In this chain, TRBV7-2 is recombined with TRBJ1-6; there is no confident call for the D gene. The source is a boy between 2 and 10 years old with acute lymphoblastic leukemia, due to receive a stem cell transplant. The CDR3 amino acid sequence is: CASSPPSWEFSPLHF. At the DNA level, the sequence is TGTGCCAGCAGCCCCCCCTCGTGGGAATTCTCACCCCTCCACTTT.